Each of the 31 T cell receptor beta chains below was sequenced from the same sample in a study of molecular identifiers for immune sequencing clone quantification. Via MiXCR, TCRdb re-called the PCR reads, giving one row per CDR3 protein. The sample includes about 630,000 distinct CDR3 sequences, over 25% of them seen just once. Sequenced sample: naive CD8+ T cells from blood, with Jurkat cell RNA spiked in. This sample's subset: FACS-sorted CD8+CD4-CCR7+CD45RA+ naive T cells. These receptors all stem from a human donor in good health. Some libraries in this study had Jurkat cell RNA spiked in.

This clonotype was observed a few times. This chain links TRBV2 with TRBJ2-7; 13 nucleotides line up with TRBD2. CDR3 length: 15 amino acids. With 6 bases clipped from V and 4 bases from J, the junction kept 6 bases outside the gene matches. Germline CDR1 is SNHLY and CDR2 is FYNNEI. The CDR3 spells CASSEGLAGIYEQYF. CDR3 in DNA: TGTGCCAGCAGCGAGGGACTAGCGGGGATATACGAGCAGTACTTC.

The J gene is TRBJ2-7, the V gene TRBV20-1, with no clear D. Germline V gene lookup returns CDR1 DFQATT and CDR2 SNEGSKA (reference sequence). This CDR3 spans 13 amino acids. V lost 5 bases and J lost 0, with 11 bases in between. The CDR3 DNA sequence: TGCAGTGCTCTTCAGGTAAACTCCTACGAGCAGTACTTC. This codes for CSALQVNSYEQYF.

On this clonotype: A single base separates this from a much larger clone, so it may be a read error. The chain joins TRBV10-3 to TRBJ2-3; tentatively, D is TRBD1 (6 bases). Germline V gives CDR1 ENHRY, CDR2 SYGVKD. The CDR3 length is 15 residues. V was clipped by 2 bases and J by 2 bases, with 11 bases between them. The CDR3 protein is CAISEGRGHTDTQYF. CDR3 DNA sequence: TGTGCCATCAGTGAGGGCAGGGGCCACACAGATACGCAGTATTTT.

This clonotype came up a few times. The chain recombines TRBV4-1 with TRBJ2-7, with 10 bases aligning to TRBD1. The germline V gene has CDR1 MGHRA and CDR2 YSYEKL. The CDR3 runs to 15 residues. The ends lost 4 bases at V and 2 bases at J; junction bases unmatched: 5. In DNA, the CDR3 is TGCGCCAGCAGCCCCGGGACAGGGGCTACCTACGAGCAGTACTTC. It is translated as CASSPGTGATYEQYF.

This clonotype was picked up many times. The V and J genes are TRBV4-1 and TRBJ2-7; 7 bases are a match to TRBD1. With 0 bases clipped from V and 2 bases from J, the junction kept 13 bases outside the gene matches. The CDR3 contains 18 residues. Germline V gene sequence: CDR1 MGHRA, CDR2 YSYEKL. The CDR3 region is CASSQDSSLTGPTYEQYF. The CDR3 region has the DNA TGCGCCAGCAGCCAAGATTCTTCCCTGACAGGGCCCACCTACGAGCAGTACTTC.

The chain employs TRBV7-9 and TRBJ1-4, with D unresolved. The CDR3 has 14 amino acids. The V gene's germline CDR1 is SEHNR and CDR2 FQNEAQ (reference sequence). The V end lost 5 bases, the J end lost 8 bases, and 15 bases lay between the germline ends. The CDR3 reads CASSPVGSVEKLFF. CDR3 sequence (DNA): TGTGCCAGCAGCCCGGTGGGATCGGTAGAAAAACTGTTTTTT.

Remarks on this clonotype: This may arise from a read error, as a much more abundant clone is one base away. V and J are TRBV20-1 and TRBJ2-7, with 7 bases matching TRBD1. The CDR3 totals 15 residues. The J segment lost 3 bases and the V segment lost 7 bases, leaving 15 bases of the junction unmatched. Germline loops: CDR1 DFQATT, CDR2 SNEGSKA (reference sequence). The CDR3 protein is CSVASAQGRGYEQYF. CDR3 bases: TGCAGTGTAGCCTCCGCACAGGGGAGAGGCTACGAGCAGTACTTC.

Points on this clonotype: Just one base apart from a much larger clone, this may be a read error. The chain employs TRBV3-1 and TRBJ2-4, with TRBD2 as a possible D gene (5 bases). Looked up from germline, CDR1 is LGHDT and CDR2 is YNNKEL (reference sequence). With 4 bases removed from V and 8 bases from J, the gap between germline ends came to 15 bases. The CDR3 consists of 14 residues. The chain's CDR3 is CASSPGLALDIQYF. CDR3 DNA sequence: TGTGCCAGCAGCCCCGGGCTAGCTCTCGACATTCAGTACTTC.

V is TRBV10-3 and J is TRBJ1-1; D unclear. Per the germline V gene, CDR1 is ENHRY and CDR2 is SYGVKD. This CDR3 spans 15 amino acids. Trimming took 3 bases from V and 11 from J, leaving 22 bases between them. Here the CDR3 DNA reads TGTGCCATCAGTGATCTGGCCCGGGGTGTCCCTGCCGCTTTCTTT. Translating it yields CAISDLARGVPAAFF.

Many counts were recorded for this clonotype. The chain links TRBV5-6 to TRBJ2-6; D unclear. CDR1 and CDR2 from the germline V gene are SGHDT and YYEEEE. This CDR3 comprises 17 residues. V lost 0 bases and J lost 6, with 16 bases in between. CDR3 in DNA: TGTGCCAGCAGCTTGGGGGCCGTTAGTCTGGCGGCCAACGTCCTGACTTTC. Amino acids: CASSLGAVSLAANVLTF.

In regard to this clonotype: One end of the junction does not line up with germline, which may come from a read error. This chain uses TRBV19 with TRBJ2-7; D unresolved. Germline CDR1 and CDR2: LNHDA and SQIVND (reference sequence). The CDR3 runs to 15 residues. The CDR3 DNA is TGTGCCAGTAGTTTAGAACTCCGAAGCTCCTACGAGCAGTACTTC. Protein product: CASSLELRSSYEQYF. Looking up the rest from reference TRBV19 and TRBJ2-7 gives the full variable domain: DGGITQSPKYLFRKEGQNVTLSCEQNLNHDAMYWYRQDPGQGLRLIYYSQIVNDFQKGDIAEGYSVSREKKESFPLTVTSAQKNPTAFYLCASSLELRSSYEQYFGPGTRLTVT.

At least ten counts were recorded for this clonotype. V and J are TRBV29-1 and TRBJ2-3; 10 positions match TRBD1. This CDR3 comprises 16 residues. The junction had 5 bases not matched to a gene; V was cut back by 2 bases and J by 0 bases. Germline assignment: CDR1 SQVTM and CDR2 ANQGSEA. CDR3 nucleotides: TGCAGCGTTGAATTGGTGACAGGGGGCAGCACAGATACGCAGTATTTT. It encodes CSVELVTGGSTDTQYF.

Worth noting for this clonotype: A much larger clone is a single base away; this may be a read error. J is TRBJ1-5 and V is TRBV7-9; 7 nucleotides line up with TRBD1. With 5 bases clipped from V and 2 bases from J, the junction kept 6 bases outside the gene matches. CDR3 size: 15 residues. The germline V gene encodes CDR1 SEHNR and CDR2 FQNEAQ (reference sequence). The CDR3 reads CASSTGTVGNQPQHF. Written as DNA, the CDR3 is TGTGCCAGCAGCACGGGGACAGTTGGCAATCAGCCCCAGCATTTT.

The table lists this clonotype with a few counts. The gene calls are TRBV28 and TRBJ1-3; D gene uncertain. Germline V gives CDR1 MDHEN, CDR2 SYDVKM. This CDR3 comprises 15 residues. V dropped 2 bases and J dropped 0 bases, with 8 bases sitting between them. The CDR3 DNA reads TGTGCCAGCAGTTTAACCGTCAGCTCTGGAAACACCATATATTTT. Translated, it gives CASSLTVSSGNTIYF.

J is TRBJ1-2 and V is TRBV13; possibly TRBD1 for D (6 bases). The CDR3 sequence is 12 residues long. CDR1 is PRHDT, CDR2 FYEKMQ, per germline (reference sequence). Trimming shortened V by 5 bases and J by 6 bases, and 10 bases separated the two germline ends. The CDR3 DNA sequence: TGTGCCAGCAGCGTACAGGGAAATGGCTACACCTTC. Encoded protein: CASSVQGNGYTF.

J is TRBJ1-6 and V is TRBV4-1, with a tentative D call TRBD1 (6 bases). The CDR3 loop spans 16 amino acids. CDR1 and CDR2 from the germline V gene are MGHRA and YSYEKL. With 0 bases removed from V and 8 bases from J, the gap between germline ends came to 14 bases. The CDR3 region has the DNA TGCGCCAGCAGCCAAGATCCCAGGGGTTCGTATTCACCCCTCCACTTT. Translated: CASSQDPRGSYSPLHF.

This clonotype was counted many times. The chain carries TRBV10-2 and TRBJ1-2; tentative D call: TRBD1 (5 bases). Germline CDR1 WSHSY, CDR2 SAAADI. V lost 4 bases and J lost 4, with 19 bases in between. This CDR3 contains 16 residues. CDR3 in DNA: TGCGCCAGCAGTGCGACAGACACCATTTTCTCCTATGGCTACACCTTC. This encodes CASSATDTIFSYGYTF.

This clonotype was seen at least ten times. The chain recombines TRBV7-6 with TRBJ2-5, with D possibly TRBD1 on 5 matching bases. Between the trimmed V and J ends, which lost 5 bases and 4 bases, there was a span of 14 bases. CDR1 is SGHVS, CDR2 FNYEAQ, per germline. CDR3 length: 14 residues. The CDR3 region is CASSRFFQGETQYF. In DNA form, the CDR3 reads TGTGCCAGCAGCCGATTCTTTCAGGGAGAGACCCAGTACTTC.

This clonotype was counted only a few times. The J gene is TRBJ1-1, the V gene TRBV15, with D uncertain. The germline V gene encodes CDR1 LNHNV and CDR2 YYDKDF (reference sequence). V was shortened by 5 bases and J by 2 bases, with 9 bases between the two germline ends. The CDR3 contains 13 residues. In DNA, the CDR3 is TGTGCCACCAGCCTACAGACTAACACTGAAGCTTTCTTT. Encoded protein: CATSLQTNTEAFF. Complete variable domain (other parts from reference TRBV15 and TRBJ1-1): DAMVIQNPRYQVTQFGKPVTLSCSQTLNHNVMYWYQQKSSQAPKLLFHYYDKDFNNEADTPDNFQSRRPNTSFCFLDIRSPGLGDTAMYLCATSLQTNTEAFFGQGTRLTVV.

As for this clonotype: A read error is possible here, since a much larger clone lies one base away. The chain joins TRBV6-6 to TRBJ1-4; D is uncertain. Germline CDR1 MNHNY, CDR2 SVGAGI (reference sequence). This CDR3 has 16 residues. The chain's CDR3 is CASTDRFLATSEKLFF. As DNA, the CDR3 is TGTGCCAGCACCGACCGCTTCTTAGCAACTAGTGAAAAACTGTTTTTT.

This clonotype has a count of ten or more. This chain joins TRBV9 and TRBJ2-7; D uncertain. In germline, CDR1 is SGDLS, CDR2 YYNGEE. This CDR3 is built from 15 residues. Deletions cut 0 bases from V and 0 bases from J, with 10 bases between. Here the CDR3 reads CASSVAEGPSYEQYF. The CDR3 DNA reads as TGTGCCAGCAGCGTAGCTGAAGGGCCCTCCTACGAGCAGTACTTC.

Only one count was recorded for this clonotype. This may be a read error: a much more frequent sequence differs by one nucleotide. V gene TRBV28 combines with J gene TRBJ2-7; D is ambiguous. Germline assignment: CDR1 MDHEN and CDR2 SYDVKM. The length of the CDR3 is 12 residues. The CDR3 bases are TGTGCCAGCAGTCCCAAGGGCTACGAGCGGTACTTC. Translated: CASSPKGYERYF. Looking up the rest from reference TRBV28 and TRBJ2-7 gives the full variable domain: DVKVTQSSRYLVKRTGEKVFLECVQDMDHENMFWYRQDPGLGLRLIYFSYDVKMKEKGDIPEGYSVSREKKERFSLILESASTNQTSMYLCASSPKGYERYFGPGTRLTVT.

This clonotype was counted a few times. Here the CDR3 reads CASSLRPGEQYF. The DNA for the CDR3 is TGTGCCAGCAGCTTACGTCCGGGTGAGCAGTACTTC. V and J are TRBV7-9 and TRBJ2-7; D gene ambiguous. The V gene's germline CDR1 is SEHNR and CDR2 FQNEAQ (reference sequence). Trimming shortened V by 2 bases and J by 7 bases, and 9 bases separated the two germline ends. CDR3 length: 12 amino acids.

Points on this clonotype: This may be a read error, as it is one base from a much larger clone. CDR3: CASSEAEGYEQHF. The CDR3 nucleotides are TGTGCCAGCAGTGAAGCGGAGGGATACGAGCAGCACTTC. This chain links TRBV6-1 with TRBJ2-7, with D perhaps TRBD2 (6 bases). CDR3 length: 13 amino acids. The germline CDR1 and CDR2 sequences are MNHNS and SASEGT.

In its sample, this clonotype was seen many times. The chain recombines TRBV4-3 with TRBJ2-7; tentatively, D is TRBD2 (7 bases). The V end was cut by 1 base, the J end by 3 bases, with 16 bases between. This CDR3 contains 16 residues. Germline V gene sequence: CDR1 LGHNA, CDR2 YSLEER. The CDR3 loop reads CASSQGEGTNLYEQYF. Here the CDR3 DNA reads TGCGCCAGCAGCCAAGGGGAGGGGACAAACCTCTACGAGCAGTACTTC.

The rearrangement uses TRBV7-2 and TRBJ2-7, with TRBD2 identical over 12 bases. Losses at the gene ends were 1 base for V and 4 bases for J; bases not matched to a gene: 5. This CDR3 contains 16 residues. Germline CDR1 reads SGHTA; CDR2 reads FQGNSA. For the CDR3, the DNA is TGTGCCAGCAGCTTAGGGACTAGCGGGGCGACTTACGAGCAGTACTTC. Translated, it gives CASSLGTSGATYEQYF. Full variable domain (outside the CDR3, taken from reference TRBV7-2 and TRBJ2-7): GAGVSQSPSNKVTEKGKDVELRCDPISGHTALYWYRQSLGQGLEFLIYFQGNSAPDKSGLPSDRFSAERTGGSVSTLTIQRTQQEDSAVYLCASSLGTSGATYEQYFGPGTRLTVT.

This clonotype was counted many times. This sequence joins TRBV4-1 and TRBJ1-1; tentative D call: TRBD1 (6 bases). The CDR3 spans 15 residues. CDR1 and CDR2 (germline): MGHRA, YSYEKL. V dropped 4 bases and J dropped 0 bases, with 12 bases sitting between them. CDR3 nucleotide sequence: TGCGCCAGCAGCCCCGAGCGGGGGCTGAACACTGAAGCTTTCTTT. Translated, it gives CASSPERGLNTEAFF.

The chain recombines TRBV6-5 with TRBJ1-4; 7 bases agree with TRBD1. The ends lost 4 bases at V and 5 bases at J; junction bases unmatched: 10. CDR1 and CDR2 (germline): MNHEY, SVGAGI. CDR3 size: 16 residues. The CDR3 sequence is CASSFDPQGGNEKLFF. For the CDR3, the DNA is TGTGCCAGCAGTTTCGACCCCCAGGGGGGCAATGAAAAACTGTTTTTT.

In this sample, this clonotype turned up a few times. This rearrangement joins TRBV11-2 to TRBJ2-7; unclear D gene. V was trimmed by 4 bases and J by 3 bases, leaving 16 bases between them. Germline V gene sequence: CDR1 SGHAT, CDR2 FQNNGV. The CDR3 covers 15 residues. This chain's CDR3 is CASSSVTAWIYEQYF. CDR3 sequence (DNA): TGTGCCAGCAGCTCAGTAACAGCTTGGATCTACGAGCAGTACTTC.

This clonotype was recorded at least ten times. The V and J genes are TRBV9 and TRBJ2-2; D gene uncertain. This CDR3 has 12 amino acids. Germline V CDR1 and CDR2: SGDLS, YYNGEE. The V end was cut by 0 bases, the J end by 6 bases, with 3 bases between. In DNA, the CDR3 is TGTGCCAGCAGCGTAGTATCCGGGGAGCTGTTTTTT. Translated, it gives CASSVVSGELFF.

Comments on this clonotype: A much larger clone lies a single base off, so this may be a read error. The genes are TRBV2 and TRBJ2-3; 12 bases agree with TRBD2. This CDR3 contains 19 residues. V shed 1 base, J shed 5 bases, and the junction held 13 bases outside the gene matches. Per the germline V gene, CDR1 is SNHLY and CDR2 is FYNNEI. CDR3 loop: CASSEGTSGKYILRDTQYF. The CDR3 nucleotides read TGTGCCAGCAGTGAAGGGACTAGCGGGAAGTATATATTAAGAGATACGCAGTATTTT.